The clone carrying this T cell receptor beta chain has only one observation. Its cognate antigen is unknown. Per germline, CDR1 SGDLS and CDR2 YYNGEE. The ends were cut back, 2 bases at V and 4 bases at J, with 19 bases in the middle. The CDR3 contains 18 residues. The record originates from a study of shared clonotypes between healthy human individuals. Study-level findings and limits: On the whole, naive subsets had larger estimated richness than memory subsets had.

Only in-frame clones appear in the TCRdb table, and some are missing; sequencing was by immunoSEQ multiplex PCR. This sample has hundreds of thousands of clones, with under 80% found just once. Specimen: memory CD4+ T cells sorted from blood. Subset: CD45RA-negative fraction. The chain employs TRBV9 and TRBJ2-6; no clear D. The receptor was isolated from a woman under 40 in good health. The DNA for the CDR3 is TGTGCCAGCAGCGTGCCGGTCTCAACGGGTAGAGGGGCCAACGTCCTGACTTTC. Translated: CASSVPVSTGRGANVLTF.